Sequencing of this T cell receptor beta chain was carried out in a study of blood T cell repertoires in COVID-19. Study background: COVID-19 samples from acute and convalescent phases originated in the United States, Italy and Spain. PBMCs, B-cell-depleted T cells, or T cells were the source of the cDNA or gDNA that made up the material.

Trimming removed 0 bases at V and 5 bases at J, with 8 bases between. CDR1 and CDR2 from the germline V gene are LGHNA and YSLEER. The CDR3 sequence is 14 residues long. The age range of participants was about 18 to 89 years, with residence in 20 to 25 US areas. Source study methods: Counts of nucleated cells, estimated from reference gene primer amplification, were obtained. Sequenced by immunoSEQ multiplex PCR; TCRdb stores in-frame clones only, minus some. V, J and clone size reflect that table, while D and trimming were determined from the DNA. The profile shows under 300,000 clones, roughly 90% of them singletons.

Sequenced input: PBMCs or T cells enriched from blood (not recorded which). The chain recombines TRBV4-3 with TRBJ1-3, with D possibly being TRBD1 (5 bases). This sequence was found in a woman between 40 and 55 years old with acute COVID-19. This chain's CDR3 is CASSQDQGRNTIYF. CDR3 coding DNA: TGCGCCAGCAGCCAAGATCAGGGTAGAAACACCATATATTTT.